These T cell receptor beta chains were read from a single sample in a study of siplizumab effects on memory and regulatory T cells. Using immunoSEQ multiplex PCR, the repertoire was profiled, and TCRdb retains in-frame clones only, with some absent. Here the sample spans roughly 100,000 clones, roughly 95% being singletons. Sequences were obtained from naive CD4+ T cells sorted from blood. These receptors were collected from a human donor in good health. CDR3s include the opening cysteine and the closing phenylalanine or tryptophan. The D gene is left open where the match is weak. Clone size appears in some rows only: once, few, many, or a class for an expanded clone.

v_gene	d_gene	abundance	j_gene	len	CDR3aa
TRBV5-4	-	-	TRBJ2-3	15	CASSLLTSSTDTQYF
TRBV27	-	once	TRBJ1-3	13	CASISYSGNTIYF
TRBV5-4	-	-	TRBJ2-1	11	CASSLEGEQFF
TRBV5-4	-	-	TRBJ1-2	15	CASSLQDRPLYGYTF
TRBV29-1	-	-	TRBJ1-1	14	CSAGEGSGNTEAFF
TRBV7-9	-	-	TRBJ1-1	14	CASSLLRENTEAFF
TRBV28	-	-	TRBJ2-7	14	CASSFRGLAYEQYF
TRBV2	-	-	TRBJ2-7	15	CASSLIGGAGHEQYF
TRBV27	-	-	TRBJ1-2	13	CASSFDPNYGYTF
TRBV11-2	-	-	TRBJ2-1	14	CASSWTDSYNEQFF
TRBV28	-	-	TRBJ2-1	13	CASSLNGYNEQFF
TRBV29-1	-	once	TRBJ1-3	13	CSVEADSGNTIYF
TRBV28	-	-	TRBJ2-3	14	CASSWGERADTQYF
TRBV15	-	-	TRBJ2-3	17	CATSRSLGEVGADTQYF
TRBV27	-	-	TRBJ2-5	15	CASSSRRGVQETQYF
TRBV20-1	-	-	TRBJ1-2	10	CSARGYGYTF
TRBV5-1	TRBD1	-	TRBJ1-6	15	CASSLGGQGRSPLHF
TRBV11-3	-	-	TRBJ2-1	16	CASSLDGSGRYNEQFF
TRBV11-2	TRBD1	once	TRBJ1-4	15	CASSYRRTGGEKLFF
TRBV5-1	-	-	TRBJ2-7	14	CASSAPGPFYEQYF
TRBV5-1	TRBD1	-	TRBJ2-7	13	CASSGDSPYEQYF
TRBV7-2	TRBD1	once	TRBJ1-5	19	CASSLAPGQGGYSNQPQHF
TRBV18	-	-	TRBJ1-1	16	CASSPIQGSGNTEAFF
TRBV28	-	-	TRBJ2-1	11	CASSLGGEQFF
TRBV5-1	-	once	TRBJ2-3	14	CASSGPESTDTQYF
TRBV11-2	-	-	TRBJ2-1	13	CASSSGAYNEQFF
TRBV7-2	-	-	TRBJ2-5	13	CASSLRGGETQYF
TRBV2	-	-	TRBJ1-4	13	CASSDWNFEKLFF
TRBV7-9	-	-	TRBJ2-4	15	CASSLTGFAKNIQYF
TRBV4-1	-	-	TRBJ1-1	14	CASSQDPRKSEAFF
TRBV5-6	-	-	TRBJ1-3	14	CASSRTVSGNTIYF
TRBV7-6	-	-	TRBJ2-7	16	CASSFRPHTGTNEQYF
TRBV29-1	TRBD1	-	TRBJ2-3	14	CSVVRTGAADTQYF
TRBV2	-	-	TRBJ1-4	14	CASSESVADEKLFF
TRBV14	TRBD1	-	TRBJ1-1	13	CASGIQGITEAFF
TRBV11-2	-	once	TRBJ2-5	13	CASSLWEAETQYF
TRBV7-3	TRBD2	-	TRBJ2-1	17	CASSLVTLAGRSREQFF
TRBV6-5	TRBD1	-	TRBJ1-4	13	CASSRDRVEKLFF
TRBV27	-	-	TRBJ1-2	15	CASSFTGQLPYGYTF
TRBV15	TRBD1	-	TRBJ1-3	18	CATSKRGGSSGQLNTIYF
TRBV6-6	TRBD1	once	TRBJ1-1	15	CASSPQSGTGPEAFF
TRBV4-1	TRBD1	once	TRBJ2-3	15	CASSQLGTATDTQYF
TRBV7-2	TRBD1	-	TRBJ2-3	16	CASSLTTGIEADTQYF
TRBV19	TRBD1	-	TRBJ1-5	15	CASSKQGAGNQPQHF
TRBV2	-	-	TRBJ2-3	14	CASSVTTSTDTQYF
TRBV2	TRBD2	-	TRBJ2-3	15	CASSDFAGGTDTQYF
TRBV4-3	-	-	TRBJ2-5	17	CASSQDLLPGSQGTQYF
TRBV19	TRBD2	-	TRBJ2-2	16	CASIRTSGGLTGELFF
TRBV7-9	TRBD1	few	TRBJ2-2	17	CASSFSRGLTNTGELFF
TRBV28	-	-	TRBJ1-3	18	CASSLSRGVKGFRNTIYF
TRBV7-2	-	-	TRBJ1-2	15	CASSLVQGPGYGYTF
TRBV21-1	-	-	TRBJ2-5	12	CASSKDRQTQYF
TRBV19	TRBD1	-	TRBJ1-6	16	CASSIPLQGDNSPLHF